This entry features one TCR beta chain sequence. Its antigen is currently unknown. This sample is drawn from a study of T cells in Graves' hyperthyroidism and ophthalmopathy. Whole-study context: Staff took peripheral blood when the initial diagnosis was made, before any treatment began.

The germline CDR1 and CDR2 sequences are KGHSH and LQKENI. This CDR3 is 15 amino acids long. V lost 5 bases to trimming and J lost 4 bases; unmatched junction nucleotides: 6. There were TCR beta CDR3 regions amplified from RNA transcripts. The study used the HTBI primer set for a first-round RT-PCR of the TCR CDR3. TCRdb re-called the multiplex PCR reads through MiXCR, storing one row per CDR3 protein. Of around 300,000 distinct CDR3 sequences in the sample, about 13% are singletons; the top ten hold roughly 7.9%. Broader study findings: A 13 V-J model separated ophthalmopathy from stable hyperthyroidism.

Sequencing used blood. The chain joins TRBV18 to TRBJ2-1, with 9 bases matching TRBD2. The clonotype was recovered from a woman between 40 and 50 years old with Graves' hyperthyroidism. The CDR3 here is CASSTKREVYNEQFF. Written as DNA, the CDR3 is TGTGCCAGCTCAACAAAGCGGGAGGTTTACAATGAGCAGTTCTTC.